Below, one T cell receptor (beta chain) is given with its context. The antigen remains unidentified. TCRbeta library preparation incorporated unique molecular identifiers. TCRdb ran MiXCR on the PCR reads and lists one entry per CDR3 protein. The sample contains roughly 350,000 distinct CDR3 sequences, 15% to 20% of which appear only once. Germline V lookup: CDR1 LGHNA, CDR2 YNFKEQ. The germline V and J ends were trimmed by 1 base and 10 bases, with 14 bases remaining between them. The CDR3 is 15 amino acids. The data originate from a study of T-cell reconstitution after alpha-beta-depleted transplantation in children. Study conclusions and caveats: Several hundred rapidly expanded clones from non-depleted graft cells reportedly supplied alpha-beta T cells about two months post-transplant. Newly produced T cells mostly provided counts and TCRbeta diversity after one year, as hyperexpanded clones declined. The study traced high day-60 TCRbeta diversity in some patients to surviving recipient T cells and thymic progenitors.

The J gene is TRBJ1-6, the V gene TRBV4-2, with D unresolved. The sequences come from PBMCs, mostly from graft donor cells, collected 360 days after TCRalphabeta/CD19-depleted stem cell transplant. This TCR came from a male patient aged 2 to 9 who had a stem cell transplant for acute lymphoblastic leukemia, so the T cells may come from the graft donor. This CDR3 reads CASSQGTFERSPLHF. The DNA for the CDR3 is TGTGCCAGCAGCCAAGGAACATTTGAACGGTCACCCCTCCACTTT.